One sample yielded the 6 T cell receptor beta chains listed below, sequenced in a study of shared clonotypes between healthy human individuals. Sequencing was performed with immunoSEQ multiplex PCR; in TCRdb, only in-frame clones are kept and a portion is missing. The table records more than 2,000,000 clones, more than 80% of them present only once. The specimen was naive CD4+ T cells sorted from blood. Subset noted: CD45RA+ positively selected. These receptors all come from a man aged 18 to 35 in good health.

The chain has TRBV5-1 and TRBJ2-2; D perhaps matches TRBD2 (6 bases). The CDR3 covers 16 residues. Per the germline V gene, CDR1 is SGHRS and CDR2 is YFSETQ. V was shortened by 1 base and J by 7 bases, with 17 bases between the two germline ends. The CDR3 spells CASSLNTGGKGGELFF. The DNA of the CDR3 is TGCGCCAGCAGCTTGAATACAGGAGGGAAAGGCGGGGAGCTGTTTTTT.

On this clone itself: At the DNA level, this CDR3 is encoded by other sequences in the same sample as well. The rearrangement joins TRBV2 to TRBJ2-1, with 8 bases lining up with TRBD1. The CDR3 totals 15 residues. Germline V gene data show CDR1 as SNHLY and CDR2 as FYNNEI. Germline trimming cut 6 bases from V and 2 bases from J; bases unmatched to any gene: 6. The CDR3 is CASSRDRGPYNEQFF. DNA of the CDR3: TGTGCCAGCAGCCGAGACAGGGGCCCCTACAATGAGCAGTTCTTC.

The chain joins TRBV7-2 to TRBJ1-1, with a tentative D call TRBD1 (6 bases). The CDR3 has 14 residues. V was cut by 5 bases and J by 4 bases, with 14 bases left in between. Germline V gives CDR1 SGHTA, CDR2 FQGNSA. CDR3 sequence reads: CASSPEGGSTEAFF. The CDR3 DNA follows: TGTGCCAGCAGCCCCGAGGGGGGGAGCACTGAAGCTTTCTTT. Full variable domain (missing parts from reference TRBV7-2 and TRBJ1-1): GAGVSQSPSNKVTEKGKDVELRCDPISGHTALYWYRQSLGQGLEFLIYFQGNSAPDKSGLPSDRFSAERTGGSVSTLTIQRTQQEDSAVYLCASSPEGGSTEAFFGQGTRLTVV.

V and J are TRBV28 and TRBJ1-4, with D unclear. V was cut by 3 bases and J by 0 bases, with 5 bases left in between. CDR3 length equals 14 residues. CDR1 MDHEN and CDR2 SYDVKM come from the germline V gene. CDR3 sequence: CASSFFATNEKLFF. As DNA, the CDR3 is TGTGCCAGCAGTTTCTTCGCAACTAATGAAAAACTGTTTTTT.

The chain has TRBV7-9 and TRBJ1-2, with D uncertain. This CDR3 comprises 14 residues. V gave up 1 base and J gave up 3 bases, with 9 bases separating them. Germline V gene sequence: CDR1 SEHNR, CDR2 FQNEAQ (reference sequence). DNA of the CDR3: TGTGCCAGCAGCTTAGTGCGGGGTGACTATGGCTACACCTTC. Residues: CASSLVRGDYGYTF. Complete variable domain (other parts from reference TRBV7-9 and TRBJ1-2): DTGVSQNPRHKITKRGQNVTFRCDPISEHNRLYWYRQTLGQGPEFLTYFQNEAQLEKSRLLSDRFSAERPKGSFSTLEIQRTEQGDSAMYLCASSLVRGDYGYTFGSGTRLTVV.

A note on this clone: At the DNA level, this CDR3 is encoded by other sequences in the same sample as well. The CDR3 DNA follows: TGTGCCAGCAGCGCCAGGGGAGAGACCCAGTACTTC. It specifies CASSARGETQYF. The chain has TRBV11-2 and TRBJ2-5, with D perhaps matching TRBD1 (6 bases). The CDR3 contains 12 residues. The germline V gene has CDR1 SGHAT and CDR2 FQNNGV. The V gene lost 5 bases and the J gene lost 4 bases, with 8 bases spanning the gap.